A single T cell receptor beta chain is shown here with its context. Its recognized antigen is unknown. No base quality information exists; no much larger clone differs at one position. Genomic DNA was extracted from sorted cells for sequencing of the TCRbeta CDR3 region. The immunoSEQ Assay was used for sequencing of TCRbeta CDR3 regions. What TCRdb holds here is the immuneACCESS table cut down to in-frame rearrangements. Part of the clones is not present; checked against another copy, under half of the missing clones reflect an unresolved V gene, and the others are unexplained. This sample gives more than 9,500 clones in total; about 81% of them show up just once. Jointly, the top ten make up over 13% of the sample. The trial excluded patients who had a history of autoimmune disease or were on systemic immunosuppression. Peripheral blood for TCR sequencing was collected from all dose cohorts at baseline, on cycle 4 day 1, and on cycle 7 day 1. Samples came from an open-label, multicenter, first-in-human phase I dose-escalation trial of ivuxolimab. The trial enrolled adults with locally advanced or metastatic head and neck squamous cell, hepatocellular, melanoma or renal cell carcinoma. Before TCR sequencing, CD4+ T cells and CD8+ T cells from peripheral blood were sorted into separate populations.

The sample belongs to a study of OX40 agonist ivuxolimab in advanced cancers. For the study in its entirety: The costimulatory receptor OX40 (CD134) was targeted by ivuxolimab, a fully human IgG2 agonistic monoclonal antibody. Intravenous ivuxolimab was administered to patients every 2 weeks at six dose levels: 0.01, 0.1, 0.3, 1.5, 3 and 10 mg/kg. Of the roughly 51 patients in dose escalation, about 20 had hepatocellular carcinoma, some 15 had melanoma, 9 had renal cell carcinoma and 9 had head and neck cancer. The dose-escalation cohort was about 83% male with a mean age of about 58 years, ranging from roughly 20 to 80. Prior anti-PD-1, anti-PD-L1 or anti-CTLA-4 therapy was permitted, and checkpoint inhibitors had been received by approximately 39% of dose-escalation patients. Partial responses occurred in three dose-escalation patients: two with cutaneous melanoma and one with hepatocellular carcinoma. The purpose of peripheral TCRbeta sequencing was to test whether ivuxolimab changed TCR sequence diversity and led to clonal T-cell expansion. The paper reports the monotherapy dose-escalation portion (N ≈ 50 patients) of the phase I ivuxolimab trial. What the work shows at the level of the full study, not this receptor alone: On average, CD8+ T cells showed more expanded clones than CD4+ T cells after ivuxolimab. The antigen specificity of the peripheral T cells that underwent clonal expansion was not determined. Low levels of normalized T-cell clonal expansion were also seen in some patients who did not respond. In the 0.1-3.0 mg/kg groups, partial responders were among the patients with the lowest normalized peripheral clonal expansion, particularly in CD8+ T cells. At doses of 0.1 to 3.0 mg/kg, clonal expansion of both CD4+ and CD8+ T cells in blood was seen between baseline and week 6.

This TCR was recovered from an adult with an advanced solid tumor such as melanoma, head and neck, liver or kidney cancer. The input for sequencing was CD4+ or CD8+ T cells sorted from blood, taken in a trial of the OX40 agonist ivuxolimab.

The CDR3 protein: CASTGRLAHYEQYF. The nucleotide sequence reads as follows: TGTGCCAGTACCGGGCGACTAGCTCACTACGAGCAGTACTTC. Rearrangement joined TRBV19 to TRBJ2-7, and TRBD2 aligns with 7 junction nucleotides. CDR1 and CDR2, per the germline V gene (reference sequence), are LNHDA and SQIVND. V is pruned by 7 bases and J by 3 bases, leaving 9 bases of the junction without a gene match. There are 14 amino acids in the CDR3, from cysteine to phenylalanine inclusive. Only the CDR3 part of the read is kept: 42 bases, read in frame from the first base. The full variable domain, completed from the reference TRBV19 and TRBJ2-7 proteins outside the CDR3, reads DGGITQSPKYLFRKEGQNVTLSCEQNLNHDAMYWYRQDPGQGLRLIYYSQIVNDFQKGDIAEGYSVSREKKESFPLTVTSAQKNPTAFYLCASTGRLAHYEQYFGPGTRLTVT.